This T cell receptor beta chain was sequenced in a study of T cell repertoires in cytomegalovirus infection. Looking at the study overall: Signatures in public TCR beta sequences pointed to both CMV infection and matching HLA type.

This clonotype was seen many times. Its antigen is not identified. Broader study findings: Carriage of CMV together with the relevant HLA was identifiable through cumulative public TCR beta family frequency. The ex vivo response showed dominance by HLA-C-restricted CMV-specific TCR beta clonotypes.

Each CDR3 protein is one row after TCRdb ran MiXCR on the reads. The sample comprises 200,000 to 300,000 distinct CDR3 sequences, around 9% of which are singletons, and about 15% rests with the top ten. The germline V gene has CDR1 LNHDA and CDR2 SQIVND (reference sequence). Trimming shortened V by 3 bases and J by 5 bases, and 8 bases separated the two germline ends. The CDR3 runs 13 residues. This clonotype was sampled from a human donor in good health (CMV status not recorded). Some clones in this sample may be carry-over from other donors' samples. V gene TRBV19 combines with J gene TRBJ2-1, with unresolved D. Source material: PBMCs. The CDR3 region has the DNA TGTGCCAGTAGTATTGGGCAGAACAATGAGCAGTTCTTC. Protein sequence: CASSIGQNNEQFF.